Each of the 10 T cell receptor beta chains below was sequenced from the same sample in a study of STAT5B mutations in CD4+ large granular lymphocyte leukemia (dated by TCRdb to about 2022). The library came from the immunoSEQ multiplex PCR assay. TCRdb limited this immuneACCESS table to in-frame rearrangements with V and J called. A share of clones is missing; checked studies link under half to unresolved V genes, and the rest is unexplained. Recorded for this sample are more than 30,000 clones; roughly 80% of them occurred a single time. The ten largest clones capture about 2.1% of the sample. The sequencing sample was made of CD4+ T cells from blood buffy coats. The source of these receptors is a human donor in good health.

This clone turned up a few times. The chain couples TRBV29-1 to TRBJ2-1; D may be TRBD2 (6 bases). This CDR3 region has 13 residues. Between the trimmed V and J ends, which lost 4 bases and 9 bases, there was a span of 16 bases. Per germline, CDR1 SQVTM and CDR2 ANQGSEA. The CDR3 sequence is CSVGGSLASEQFF. In nucleotides, the CDR3 is TGCAGCGTTGGGGGGTCACTAGCAAGTGAGCAGTTCTTC.

The rearrangement joins TRBV19 to TRBJ2-6; tentative D call: TRBD2 (5 bases). Trimming cost V 4 bases and J 0 bases, with 10 bases left between them. Germline CDR1 is LNHDA and CDR2 is SQIVND (reference sequence). The CDR3 runs to 16 residues. The CDR3, as DNA: TGTGCCAGTAGTACCCAAGGGAGCTCTGGGGCCAACGTCCTGACTTTC. It encodes CASSTQGSSGANVLTF.

The chain combines TRBV5-4 with TRBJ2-1, with a weak D call TRBD2 (6 bases). From germline, CDR1 is SGHNT and CDR2 YYREEE (reference sequence). CDR3 length: 11 amino acids. V shed 10 bases and J shed 5 bases, with 10 bases lying between them. This CDR3 reads CAAGGDNEQFF. The CDR3 region has the DNA TGTGCCGCCGGCGGGGACAATGAGCAGTTCTTC.

The chain recombines TRBV6-5 with TRBJ1-1; D is ambiguous. Per germline, CDR1 MNHEY and CDR2 SVGAGI. The CDR3 spans 12 residues. V lost 5 bases, J lost 4 bases, and 8 bases lay in between. CDR3 loop: CASSTGPTEAFF. CDR3 DNA sequence: TGTGCCAGCAGTACTGGACCCACTGAAGCTTTCTTT.

The CDR3 nucleotides read TGTGCCAGCAGTTTATTTTCGGGCAGCATGAACACTGAAGCTTTCTTT. Its translation: CASSLFSGSMNTEAFF. The chain combines TRBV27 with TRBJ1-1; no reliable D call. The CDR3 is 16 amino acids. Trimming cost V 1 base and J 0 bases, with 12 bases left between them. Germline CDR1 MNHEY, CDR2 SMNVEV (reference sequence).

This chain connects TRBV5-6 to TRBJ1-4, with TRBD1 identical over 7 bases. The CDR3 is 15 amino acids. In germline, CDR1 is SGHDT, CDR2 YYEEEE. Germline trimming cut 0 bases from V and 3 bases from J; bases unmatched to any gene: 2. CDR3 coding DNA: TGTGCCAGCAGCTTGGAAGGGGGCTCTAATGAAAAACTGTTTTTT. Translating it yields CASSLEGGSNEKLFF.

This chain connects TRBV7-3 to TRBJ2-5; tentative D call: TRBD2 (5 bases). Trimming took off 1 base at V and 4 bases at J, with 7 bases between the two ends. CDR3 length equals 13 residues. CDR1 SGHTA and CDR2 FQGTGA come from the germline V gene. In DNA form, the CDR3 reads TGTGCCAGCAGCTTAAGAAGCGGAGAGACCCAGTACTTC. This sequence encodes CASSLRSGETQYF.

The chain carries TRBV25-1 and TRBJ1-4; maybe TRBD1 (6 bases). Trimming cost V 4 bases and J 5 bases, with 20 bases left between them. In germline, CDR1 is MGHDK, CDR2 SYGVNS. This CDR3 comprises 17 residues. The CDR3 loop is CASSVGGQSISNEKLFF. CDR3 bases: TGTGCCAGCAGTGTTGGAGGACAGTCAATATCGAATGAAAAACTGTTTTTT.

The rearrangement links TRBV19 to TRBJ1-5; TRBD1 agrees at 8 bases. From germline, CDR1 is LNHDA and CDR2 SQIVND (reference sequence). Losses at the gene ends were 4 bases for V and 5 bases for J; bases not matched to a gene: 7. The CDR3 has 15 amino acids. Here the CDR3 DNA reads TGTGCCAGTAGTACTCGGACAGGGAGGTATCAGCCCCAGCATTTT. It translates to CASSTRTGRYQPQHF.

The V gene is TRBV11-3, the J gene TRBJ1-1, with D perhaps TRBD1 (6 bases). The CDR3 spans 13 residues. Germline-derived CDR1 and CDR2 are SGHNT and YENEEA. Trimming took 4 bases from V and 6 from J, leaving 12 bases between them. The chain's CDR3 is CASSSRTEAEAFF. CDR3 in DNA: TGTGCCAGCAGCTCCAGGACAGAGGCTGAAGCTTTCTTT.